Each of the 18 T cell receptor beta chains below was sequenced from the same sample in a study of identical twins. TCRdb re-called the 5' RACE reads with MiXCR, one entry per CDR3 protein. The repertoire holds about 480,000 distinct CDR3 sequences, with 13% to 15% as singletons. These data were also reused for a study on yellow fever vaccine responses in identical twins.

Sequenced: CD4+ T cells sorted from blood. The source is a woman between 18 and 30 years old in good health.

This clonotype was seen more than once but under ten times. For the CDR3, the DNA is TGCAGTGCTAGAAACGGCGGTACGCAGTATTTT. Residues: CSARNGGTQYF. The V gene is TRBV20-1, the J gene TRBJ2-3; unclear D gene. Germline assignment: CDR1 DFQATT and CDR2 SNEGSKA (reference sequence). The CDR3 consists of 11 residues. V lost 2 bases and J lost 8, with 8 bases in between.

There are a few counts of this clonotype. The V call is TRBV27, the J call TRBJ2-5, with 9 bases fitting TRBD2. The CDR3 sequence is 15 residues long. CDR1 is MNHEY and CDR2 is SMNVEV in the germline V gene (reference sequence). The V and J ends lost 3 bases and 1 base, in that order; junction bases with no gene match: 3. The CDR3 spells CASSFLAGSQETQYF. For the CDR3, the DNA is TGTGCCAGCAGTTTTCTAGCGGGGAGCCAAGAGACCCAGTACTTC.

The rearrangement uses TRBV27 and TRBJ1-1; 10 positions agree with TRBD1. The CDR3 loop spans 14 amino acids. The J segment lost 7 bases and the V segment lost 5 bases, leaving 7 bases of the junction unmatched. Germline CDR1 reads MNHEY; CDR2 reads SMNVEV (reference sequence). The CDR3 loop reads CASSGGTGENEAFF. CDR3 coding DNA: TGTGCCAGCAGTGGGGGGACAGGGGAAAATGAAGCTTTCTTT.

This clonotype was observed a few times. The rearrangement uses TRBV12-3 or TRBV12-4 and TRBJ2-1, with TRBD1 as a possible D gene (5 bases). The CDR3 loop spans 15 amino acids. The germline V and J ends were trimmed by 1 base and 6 bases, with 13 bases remaining between them. In DNA, the CDR3 is TGTGCCAGCAGTTTAGGACAGAAGGGGCCCAATGAGCAGTTCTTC. This codes for CASSLGQKGPNEQFF.

This clonotype showed up many times. This rearrangement joins TRBV9 to TRBJ1-3; no clear D gene. Germline-derived CDR1 and CDR2 are SGDLS and YYNGEE. V dropped 0 bases and J dropped 1 base, with 5 bases sitting between them. This CDR3 comprises 14 residues. The CDR3 region is CASSVGRSGNTIYF. For the CDR3, the DNA is TGTGCCAGCAGCGTAGGGAGATCTGGAAACACCATATATTTT.

V and J are TRBV2 and TRBJ2-7; 8 bases fit TRBD1. After removal of 5 bases from V and 4 bases from J, the junction contained 10 bases not matched to a gene. This CDR3 is 15 amino acids long. CDR1 and CDR2 from the germline V gene are SNHLY and FYNNEI. CDR3 sequence: CASSQGTGIIYEQYF. CDR3 in DNA: TGTGCCAGCAGTCAAGGGACAGGCATTATATACGAGCAGTACTTC.

This clonotype was found a few times. This rearrangement joins TRBV28 to TRBJ2-7, with a possible D match to TRBD2 (5 bases). Germline-derived CDR1 and CDR2 are MDHEN and SYDVKM. This CDR3 spans 12 amino acids. The ends were cut back, 8 bases at V and 0 bases at J, with 8 bases in the middle. The CDR3: CASEGTSYEQYF. CDR3 nucleotide sequence: TGTGCCAGCGAGGGCACCTCCTACGAGCAGTACTTC.

The sample holds a few counts of this clonotype. The rearrangement uses TRBV2 and TRBJ2-3; the D call may be TRBD1 or TRBD2 (5 bases each). Trimming pared 4 bases from V and 3 bases from J, leaving 11 bases between. CDR3 length: 14 residues. The V gene's germline CDR1 is SNHLY and CDR2 FYNNEI. CDR3 DNA: TGTGCCAGCAGTGCGGGACGATTGACAGATACGCAGTATTTT. Its protein product is CASSAGRLTDTQYF.

This clonotype was seen more than once but under ten times. V usage is TRBV7-8 and J usage is TRBJ2-3, with no clear D. V was pared by 4 bases and J by 3 bases, with 8 bases between. The CDR3 is 13 amino acids. Germline CDR1 and CDR2: SGHVS and FQNEAQ. CDR3 coding DNA: TGTGCCAGCAGCTCTCGAGAAACAGATACGCAGTATTTT. This encodes CASSSRETDTQYF.

As regards this clonotype: Germline is not matched at one junction end, which may reflect a read error. This rearrangement joins TRBV5-5 to TRBJ1-4, with TRBD1 matching over 9 bases. CDR3 length: 15 amino acids. CDR1 is SGHKS, CDR2 YYEKEE, per germline (reference sequence). Written as DNA, the CDR3 is TGTGCCAGCAGCTCCGGGGGACAGGGAATTCGAGGGTGTGTTTTT. This encodes CASSSGGQGIRGCVF.

This rearrangement joins TRBV20-1 to TRBJ2-7; TRBD2 agrees at 9 bases. The ends lost 3 bases at V and 7 bases at J; junction bases unmatched: 13. Germline V CDR1 and CDR2: DFQATT, SNEGSKA (reference sequence). This CDR3 region has 15 residues. This chain's CDR3 is CSARSNPGLASEQYF. The CDR3 coding sequence is TGCAGTGCTAGGTCCAATCCGGGACTAGCAAGTGAGCAGTACTTC.

This clonotype was detected many times. The genes are TRBV7-2 and TRBJ2-5, with D perhaps assigned TRBD1 or TRBD2 (5 bases each). The CDR3 totals 14 residues. Germline assignment: CDR1 SGHTA and CDR2 FQGNSA. V lost 4 bases to trimming and J lost 2 bases, with 11 bases between them. The CDR3 nucleotides are TGTGCCAGCAGCTCTCGCTGGGGGCAAGAGACCCAGTACTTC. It translates to CASSSRWGQETQYF. The complete variable domain, with remaining parts taken from reference TRBV7-2 and TRBJ2-5, reads GAGVSQSPSNKVTEKGKDVELRCDPISGHTALYWYRQSLGQGLEFLIYFQGNSAPDKSGLPSDRFSAERTGGSVSTLTIQRTQQEDSAVYLCASSSRWGQETQYFGPGTRLLVL.

This clonotype appeared many times. The chain uses TRBV12-3 or TRBV12-4 and TRBJ2-1, with a tentative D call TRBD1 (6 bases). The CDR3 is 12 residues long. V was pared by 6 bases and J by 6 bases, with 9 bases between. CDR3 protein: CASRPRGNEQFF. The CDR3 DNA follows: TGTGCCAGCAGGCCCAGGGGCAATGAGCAGTTCTTC.

This chain uses TRBV6-2 or TRBV6-3 with TRBJ2-1; D not resolved. Trimming removed 6 bases from V and 12 bases from J, with 15 bases in between. Germline V CDR1 and CDR2: MNHEY, SVGEGT. The CDR3 runs to 12 residues. The CDR3 coding sequence is TGTGCCAGCAGCCAGATAGTTGAGGCGCAGTTCTTC. Amino acid sequence: CASSQIVEAQFF.

This chain uses TRBV6-2 or TRBV6-3 with TRBJ2-7; unclear D gene. Germline V gene sequence: CDR1 MNHEY, CDR2 SVGEGT. The CDR3 length is 13 residues. V was shortened by 0 bases and J by 2 bases, with 5 bases between the two germline ends. The CDR3 DNA sequence: TGTGCCAGCAGTTACTCCTCCACCTACGAGCAGTACTTC. Protein product: CASSYSSTYEQYF.

This clonotype came up a few times. The V call is TRBV6-1, the J call TRBJ2-5, with 12 bases matching TRBD2. After removal of 6 bases from V and 5 bases from J, the junction contained 7 bases not matched to a gene. The length of the CDR3 is 15 residues. CDR1 is MNHNS and CDR2 is SASEGT in the germline V gene. CDR3 sequence reads: CASRLAGGREETQYF. The CDR3 DNA follows: TGTGCCAGCAGGCTAGCGGGAGGGAGAGAGGAGACCCAGTACTTC.

The gene calls are TRBV6-5 and TRBJ2-7; the D gene is possibly TRBD2 (6 bases). The CDR3 covers 15 residues. In germline, CDR1 is MNHEY, CDR2 SVGAGI. Trimming cost V 2 bases and J 5 bases, with 16 bases left between them. The CDR3 loop is CASSYTRDARHEQYF. CDR3 sequence (DNA): TGTGCCAGCAGTTACACGCGGGACGCTCGACACGAGCAGTACTTC.

This chain joins TRBV5-1 and TRBJ2-2; a weak D match, TRBD2 (5 bases). Germline V gene lookup returns CDR1 SGHRS and CDR2 YFSETQ. The CDR3 runs 14 residues. V was pared by 0 bases and J by 7 bases, with 10 bases between. The CDR3 DNA is TGCGCCAGCAGCTTGGCCCGGGGAGTCGGGGAGCTGTTTTTT. This translates into CASSLARGVGELFF.